The 12 T cell receptor beta chains reported below all come from one sample, sequenced in a study of T cells in Graves' hyperthyroidism and ophthalmopathy. Researchers amplified the TCR beta CDR3 regions from RNA transcripts. HTBI primers drove first-round RT-PCR of the TCR CDR3. TCRdb processed the multiplex PCR reads anew with MiXCR; each CDR3 protein has one entry. The sample holds 450,000 to 500,000 distinct CDR3 sequences, roughly 23% seen once. Sequenced sample: blood. The receptors here all came from a woman in her 70s with Graves' ophthalmopathy.

The chain uses TRBV6-4 and TRBJ1-2; D possibly corresponds to TRBD1 (6 bases). Germline CDR1 and CDR2: MRHNA and SNTAGT. V gave up 7 bases and J gave up 4 bases, with 13 bases separating them. The CDR3 length is 13 residues. The CDR3, as DNA: TGTGCCAGCAACACCAGGGGCGTCTATGGCTACACCTTC. This sequence encodes CASNTRGVYGYTF.

This clonotype came up many times. V gene TRBV11-2 combines with J gene TRBJ2-7; D is unresolved. CDR1 SGHAT and CDR2 FQNNGV come from the germline V gene. Between the trimmed V and J ends, which lost 6 bases and 5 bases, there was a span of 8 bases. The CDR3 contains 11 residues. The CDR3 loop is CASRSFDEQYF. CDR3 bases: TGTGCCAGCAGGAGCTTTGACGAGCAGTACTTC.

The rearrangement uses TRBV4-1 and TRBJ2-5; 8 positions agree with TRBD1. The CDR3 length is 14 residues. CDR1 MGHRA and CDR2 YSYEKL come from the germline V gene. The ends lost 1 base at V and 5 bases at J; junction bases unmatched: 3. The CDR3 sequence: CASSQGTGWETQYF. CDR3 coding DNA: TGCGCCAGCAGCCAAGGGACAGGGTGGGAGACCCAGTACTTC.

The V and J genes are TRBV7-2 and TRBJ1-6, with a possible D match to TRBD1 (6 bases). The CDR3 runs 14 residues. Germline assignment: CDR1 SGHTA and CDR2 FQGNSA. Trimming removed 6 bases at V and 11 bases at J, with 17 bases between. CDR3 residues: CASRPMRGDPPLHF. The CDR3 DNA is TGTGCCAGCAGGCCTATGAGGGGGGATCCACCCCTCCACTTT. Together with reference TRBV7-2 and TRBJ1-6, the CDR3 gives the full variable domain: GAGVSQSPSNKVTEKGKDVELRCDPISGHTALYWYRQSLGQGLEFLIYFQGNSAPDKSGLPSDRFSAERTGGSVSTLTIQRTQQEDSAVYLCASRPMRGDPPLHFGNGTRLTVT.

J is TRBJ2-2 and V is TRBV5-4; D gene unclear. The CDR3 sequence is 12 residues long. Trimming removed 4 bases at V and 7 bases at J, with 8 bases between. Germline V gene data show CDR1 as SGHNT and CDR2 as YYREEE (reference sequence). The DNA of the CDR3 is TGTGCCAGCAGCCCCACTGGCGGGGAGCTGTTTTTT. As protein: CASSPTGGELFF. Supplemented by reference TRBV5-4 and TRBJ2-2, the full variable domain reads ETGVTQSPTHLIKTRGQQVTLRCSSQSGHNTVSWYQQALGQGPQFIFQYYREEENGRGNFPPRFSGLQFPNYSSELNVNALELDDSALYLCASSPTGGELFFGEGSRLTVL.

The chain couples TRBV5-6 to TRBJ2-1; TRBD2 aligns across 10 bases. CDR1 and CDR2 from the germline V gene are SGHDT and YYEEEE. Unmatched junction bases numbered 6, after V lost 3 bases and J lost 3 bases. The CDR3 loop spans 16 amino acids. As DNA, the CDR3 is TGTGCCAGCAGCTCCCAGCGGGAGGGCCTCTACAATGAGCAGTTCTTC. It yields the protein CASSSQREGLYNEQFF.

The chain employs TRBV9 and TRBJ2-6, with D tentatively TRBD2 (5 bases). The CDR3 contains 16 residues. CDR1 and CDR2 (germline): SGDLS, YYNGEE. The ends were cut back, 4 bases at V and 0 bases at J, with 11 bases in the middle. CDR3 bases: TGTGCCAGCAGCCCCCACCGGGGCTCTGGGGCCAACGTCCTGACTTTC. The encoded protein is CASSPHRGSGANVLTF. Drawing the rest from reference TRBV9 and TRBJ2-6, the complete variable domain is DSGVTQTPKHLITATGQRVTLRCSPRSGDLSVYWYQQSLDQGLQFLIQYYNGEERAKGNILERFSAQQFPDLHSELNLSSLELGDSALYFCASSPHRGSGANVLTFGAGSRLTVL.

The rearrangement uses TRBV5-1 and TRBJ1-1; D unclear. Trimming shortened V by 3 bases and J by 4 bases, and 16 bases separated the two germline ends. CDR1 is SGHRS, CDR2 YFSETQ, per germline. The CDR3 has 15 amino acids. The CDR3 nucleotides are TGCGCCAGCAGCTCCCAATCGACCCGGGGCACTGAAGCTTTCTTT. Translated: CASSSQSTRGTEAFF.

V and J are TRBV5-1 and TRBJ2-2; TRBD1 agrees at 8 bases. In germline, CDR1 is SGHRS, CDR2 YFSETQ. Trimming removed 3 bases from V and 2 bases from J; junction bases left unmatched: 6. The CDR3 runs 16 residues. The CDR3 sequence is CASSSGQGLNTGELFF. As DNA, the CDR3 is TGCGCCAGCAGCTCAGGACAGGGTCTCAACACCGGGGAGCTGTTTTTT.

The J gene is TRBJ2-1, the V gene TRBV5-6; perhaps TRBD2 as D (5 bases). Germline V gene data show CDR1 as SGHDT and CDR2 as YYEEEE. The CDR3 length is 16 residues. V shed 0 bases and J shed 0 bases, with 10 bases lying between them. Here the CDR3 reads CASSLGLAPSYNEQFF. CDR3 bases: TGTGCCAGCAGCTTGGGGCTAGCCCCCTCCTACAATGAGCAGTTCTTC.

This clonotype was recorded once. The genes are TRBV7-2 and TRBJ1-3; TRBD1 matches 9 bases. V was clipped by 5 bases and J by 2 bases; unmatched bases: 13. Germline CDR1 reads SGHTA; CDR2 reads FQGNSA. This CDR3 spans 18 amino acids. The CDR3 is CASSPHTPGQGTGNTIYF. For the CDR3, the DNA is TGTGCCAGCAGCCCTCACACCCCCGGACAGGGGACTGGAAACACCATATATTTT.

This clonotype was detected a few times. The chain couples TRBV2 to TRBJ1-4, with 10 bases aligning to TRBD1. This CDR3 is built from 14 residues. V was clipped by 6 bases and J by 8 bases; unmatched bases: 6. Germline V gene data show CDR1 as SNHLY and CDR2 as FYNNEI. The CDR3 region has the DNA TGTGCCAGCAGGAAGGAGACAGGGGGCGAAAAACTGTTTTTT. This gives the protein CASRKETGGEKLFF.